One sample yielded the 20 T cell receptor beta chains listed below, sequenced in a study of blood T cell repertoires in COVID-19. The method was immunoSEQ multiplex PCR; TCRdb's version includes in-frame clones alone and lacks a portion of them. The table lists 250,000 to 350,000 clones, roughly 87% of them singletons. The sequencing sample was made of PBMCs or T cells enriched from blood (not recorded which). These receptors were taken from a woman aged 25-40 years who had recovered from COVID-19.

This chain connects TRBV3-1 (or the pseudogene TRBV3-2) to TRBJ2-2, with 11 bases aligning to TRBD1. The CDR3 contains 15 residues. CDR1 is LGHDT and CDR2 is YNNKEL in the germline V gene (reference sequence). Unmatched junction bases numbered 6, after V lost 6 bases and J lost 6 bases. The CDR3 DNA reads TGTGCCAGCAGAACCGGGACAGGGGGGTCCGGGGAGCTGTTTTTT. It yields the protein CASRTGTGGSGELFF.

The V gene is TRBV18, the J gene TRBJ1-5; D is unclear. Deletions cut 3 bases from V and 0 bases from J, with 12 bases between. Germline V gene data show CDR1 as KGHSH and CDR2 as LQKENI. CDR3 length equals 16 residues. CDR3 sequence: CASSPGVRDSNQPQHF. The CDR3 region has the DNA TGTGCCAGCTCACCTGGTGTCCGGGATAGCAATCAGCCCCAGCATTTT.

V and J are TRBV11-2 and TRBJ2-3, with 8 bases identical to TRBD1. Losses at the gene ends were 5 bases for V and 3 bases for J; bases not matched to a gene: 7. Germline V gene data show CDR1 as SGHAT and CDR2 as FQNNGV. The CDR3 is made up of 15 amino acids. The DNA for the CDR3 is TGTGCCAGCAGCATCGGACAGGGATTTACAGATACGCAGTATTTT. Translated, it gives CASSIGQGFTDTQYF.

The chain combines TRBV6-5 with TRBJ1-2, with a possible D match to TRBD1 (6 bases). Trimming took 4 bases from V and 0 from J, leaving 9 bases between them. Germline V lookup: CDR1 MNHEY, CDR2 SVGAGI. The CDR3 contains 14 residues. CDR3 loop: CASSFGQSNYGYTF. CDR3 DNA: TGTGCCAGCAGTTTCGGACAGTCTAACTATGGCTACACCTTC.

The chain has TRBV15 and TRBJ1-2; D is possibly TRBD1 (6 bases). Germline V gene data show CDR1 as LNHNV and CDR2 as YYDKDF (reference sequence). Between the trimmed V and J ends, which lost 0 bases and 6 bases, there was a span of 11 bases. The CDR3 length is 14 residues. CDR3 loop: CATSRELQGHGYTF. CDR3 in DNA: TGTGCCACCAGCAGAGAGTTACAGGGCCATGGCTACACCTTC. The full variable domain, in which reference TRBV15 and TRBJ1-2 provide the parts outside the CDR3, is DAMVIQNPRYQVTQFGKPVTLSCSQTLNHNVMYWYQQKSSQAPKLLFHYYDKDFNNEADTPDNFQSRRPNTSFCFLDIRSPGLGDTAMYLCATSRELQGHGYTFGSGTRLTVV.

V gene TRBV30 combines with J gene TRBJ2-1; D is unclear. CDR1 is GTSNPN, CDR2 SVGIG, per germline (reference sequence). V dropped 5 bases and J dropped 8 bases, with 10 bases sitting between them. The CDR3 is made up of 11 amino acids. The CDR3 is CAWAPQYEQFF. The CDR3 bases are TGTGCCTGGGCACCGCAGTATGAGCAGTTCTTC.

This chain uses TRBV24-1 with TRBJ2-1; 12 bases fit TRBD1. V was clipped by 4 bases and J by 8 bases; unmatched bases: 11. This CDR3 is built from 17 residues. Germline V lookup: CDR1 KGHDR, CDR2 SFDVKD. CDR3 DNA: TGTGCCACCAGTGACACACCGGGACAGGGGGCGTTCGATGAGCAGTTCTTC. Protein product: CATSDTPGQGAFDEQFF.

The chain links TRBV21-1 to TRBJ2-1; TRBD1, the D gene given by the table, was not confirmed from the DNA. TRBV21-1 is a pseudogene locus. The CDR3 covers 16 residues. The CDR3 coding sequence is TGTGCCAGCAGTAGACAGGGGACAGGAGGTTACAATGAGCAGTTCTTC. This codes for CASSRQGTGGYNEQFF.

This rearrangement joins TRBV19 to TRBJ1-4; 11 bases align to TRBD1. The trim removed 3 bases at V and 7 bases at J, leaving 4 bases unmatched. CDR1 is LNHDA and CDR2 is SQIVND in the germline V gene (reference sequence). The CDR3 length is 15 residues. Here the CDR3 reads CASSIAGTGGEKLFF. The CDR3 nucleotides are TGTGCCAGTAGTATCGCCGGGACAGGGGGTGAAAAACTGTTTTTT.

The chain couples TRBV23-1 to TRBJ1-5, with D uncertain. TRBV23-1 is labeled an ORF, and its function is uncertain. This CDR3 region has 13 residues. The ends were cut back, 7 bases at V and 6 bases at J, with 13 bases in the middle. CDR3 DNA: TGCGCCAGCAACGACATGGGAGGTCAGCCCCAGCATTTT. This gives the protein CASNDMGGQPQHF.

The V gene is TRBV6-1, the J gene TRBJ2-5; 7 bases align to TRBD1. The CDR3 runs 18 residues. The germline gives CDR1 MNHNS, CDR2 SASEGT. Unmatched junction bases numbered 17, after V lost 2 bases and J lost 5 bases. In DNA, the CDR3 is TGTGCCAGCAGTGAACGAACCCCTGGGACAGTGGGCGCGGAGACCCAGTACTTC. Its protein is CASSERTPGTVGAETQYF.

J is TRBJ1-2 and V is TRBV29-1, with a possible D match to TRBD1 (5 bases). The CDR3 is 12 residues long. Germline loops: CDR1 SQVTM, CDR2 ANQGSEA. The V end lost 4 bases, the J end lost 7 bases, and 13 bases lay between the germline ends. CDR3 in amino acids: CSVGSGSGGYTF. CDR3 DNA sequence: TGCAGCGTTGGGTCAGGGTCGGGTGGCTACACCTTC.

The genes are TRBV27 and TRBJ2-3, with 8 bases fitting TRBD2. This CDR3 has 15 residues. V lost 2 bases and J lost 1; bases outside the gene matches: 2. Germline-derived CDR1 and CDR2 are MNHEY and SMNVEV (reference sequence). This CDR3 is CASSLGGLGTDTQYF. The CDR3 DNA reads TGTGCCAGCAGTTTAGGGGGACTAGGCACAGATACGCAGTATTTT.

The chain joins TRBV6-2 or TRBV6-3 to TRBJ2-5; 9 bases align to TRBD1. V shed 2 bases and J 7 bases; nucleotides not matched to a gene: 2. The CDR3 runs to 13 residues. Germline CDR1 and CDR2: MNHEY and SVGEGT. CDR3 region: CASSYADRGTQYF. The CDR3 DNA reads as TGTGCCAGCAGTTACGCGGACAGGGGGACCCAGTACTTC.

This clone was recorded only once. This chain uses TRBV7-2 with TRBJ1-6; no clear D. Deletions cut 2 bases from V and 10 bases from J, with 18 bases between. CDR3 size: 16 residues. Germline CDR1 is SGHTA and CDR2 is FQGNSA. CDR3: CASSLNGVVGGSPLHF. CDR3 sequence (DNA): TGTGCCAGCAGCTTAAACGGTGTTGTGGGAGGATCACCCCTCCACTTT. The variable domain in full, with the rest retrieved from reference TRBV7-2 and TRBJ1-6, is GAGVSQSPSNKVTEKGKDVELRCDPISGHTALYWYRQSLGQGLEFLIYFQGNSAPDKSGLPSDRFSAERTGGSVSTLTIQRTQQEDSAVYLCASSLNGVVGGSPLHFGNGTRLTVT.

The chain recombines TRBV5-1 with TRBJ2-4; 7 positions match TRBD2. After removal of 0 bases from V and 2 bases from J, the junction contained 5 bases not matched to a gene. Germline values: CDR1 SGHRS, CDR2 YFSETQ. The CDR3 runs to 16 residues. The CDR3 here is CASSLGGGGTKNIQYF. The CDR3 region has the DNA TGCGCCAGCAGCTTGGGCGGGGGAGGAACCAAAAACATTCAGTACTTC.

Regarding this clone: Other DNA sequences within the sample encode an identical CDR3. The rearrangement uses TRBV4-1 and TRBJ2-5; 12 positions agree with TRBD2. The germline V gene has CDR1 MGHRA and CDR2 YSYEKL. The CDR3 is 16 residues long. The junction had 3 bases not matched to a gene; V was cut back by 1 base and J by 3 bases. The CDR3 spells CASSQGLAGGEETQYF. In nucleotides, the CDR3 is TGCGCCAGCAGCCAAGGGCTAGCGGGGGGGGAAGAGACCCAGTACTTC.

The V gene is TRBV27, the J gene TRBJ1-4; possibly TRBD1 for D (6 bases). The CDR3 contains 15 residues. CDR1 and CDR2 from the germline V gene are MNHEY and SMNVEV (reference sequence). V was trimmed by 3 bases and J by 5 bases, leaving 13 bases between them. CDR3 sequence (DNA): TGTGCCAGCAGTTTGTGGGCAGGGGCGAATGAAAAACTGTTTTTT. Protein: CASSLWAGANEKLFF. Looking up the rest from reference TRBV27 and TRBJ1-4 gives the full variable domain: EAQVTQNPRYLITVTGKKLTVTCSQNMNHEYMSWYRQDPGLGLRQIYYSMNVEVTDKGDVPEGYKVSRKEKRNFPLILESPSPNQTSLYFCASSLWAGANEKLFFGSGTQLSVL.

The chain combines TRBV19 with TRBJ1-2; perhaps TRBD1 as D (5 bases). This CDR3 contains 16 residues. The V end lost 6 bases, the J end lost 8 bases, and 25 bases lay between the germline ends. Germline assignment: CDR1 LNHDA and CDR2 SQIVND (reference sequence). The CDR3: CASRGDLRAGGGGYTF. CDR3 nucleotides: TGTGCCAGTAGGGGGGATTTGCGGGCCGGCGGGGGAGGCTACACCTTC.

This clone was counted between two and nine times. Other DNA variants within this sample encode the same CDR3. The rearrangement joins TRBV4-3 to TRBJ2-7, with D tentatively TRBD2 (5 bases). V was clipped by 1 base and J by 3 bases, with 7 bases between them. Germline assignment: CDR1 LGHNA and CDR2 YSLEER. This CDR3 is 13 amino acids long. CDR3 bases: TGCGCCAGCAGCCAAGGGACTTTCTACGAGCAGTACTTC. Its protein product is CASSQGTFYEQYF.